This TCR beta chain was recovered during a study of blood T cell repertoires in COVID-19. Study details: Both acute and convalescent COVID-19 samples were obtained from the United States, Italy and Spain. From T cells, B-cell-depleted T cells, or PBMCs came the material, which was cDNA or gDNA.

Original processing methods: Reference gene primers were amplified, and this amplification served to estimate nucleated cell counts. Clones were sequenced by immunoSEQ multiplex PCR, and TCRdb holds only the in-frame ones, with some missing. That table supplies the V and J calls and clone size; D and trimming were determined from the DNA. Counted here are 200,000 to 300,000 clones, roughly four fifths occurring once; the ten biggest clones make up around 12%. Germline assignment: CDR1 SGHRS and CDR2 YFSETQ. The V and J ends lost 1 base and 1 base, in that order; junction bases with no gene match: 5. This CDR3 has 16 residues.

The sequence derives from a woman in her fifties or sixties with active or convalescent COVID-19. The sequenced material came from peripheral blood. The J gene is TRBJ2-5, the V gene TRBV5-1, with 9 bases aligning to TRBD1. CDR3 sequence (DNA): TGCGCCAGCAGCTTGTTGGGACAGGGCCTCCAAGAGACCCAGTACTTC. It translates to CASSLLGQGLQETQYF.